This T cell receptor (beta chain) was found in a study of blood T cell repertoires in COVID-19. Per the germline V gene, CDR1 is LGHDT and CDR2 is YNNKEL (reference sequence). Between the trimmed V and J ends, which lost 4 bases and 0 bases, there was a span of 10 bases. The CDR3 has 15 residues. The table came from immunoSEQ multiplex PCR; TCRdb's copy has only in-frame clones and leaves some out. The data contain under 150,000 clones, around four fifths of them seen just once; the ten biggest clones take up about 25%. This clone was counted a single time. The chain couples TRBV3-1 (or the pseudogene TRBV3-2) to TRBJ1-3; TRBD1 is a possible D gene (6 bases). This receptor was identified in a human donor in a cohort sampled during active COVID-19. Sample: peripheral blood. As DNA, the CDR3 is TGTGCCAGCAGCCCTGGACAGACCTCTGGAAACACCATATATTTT. Translated: CASSPGQTSGNTIYF.